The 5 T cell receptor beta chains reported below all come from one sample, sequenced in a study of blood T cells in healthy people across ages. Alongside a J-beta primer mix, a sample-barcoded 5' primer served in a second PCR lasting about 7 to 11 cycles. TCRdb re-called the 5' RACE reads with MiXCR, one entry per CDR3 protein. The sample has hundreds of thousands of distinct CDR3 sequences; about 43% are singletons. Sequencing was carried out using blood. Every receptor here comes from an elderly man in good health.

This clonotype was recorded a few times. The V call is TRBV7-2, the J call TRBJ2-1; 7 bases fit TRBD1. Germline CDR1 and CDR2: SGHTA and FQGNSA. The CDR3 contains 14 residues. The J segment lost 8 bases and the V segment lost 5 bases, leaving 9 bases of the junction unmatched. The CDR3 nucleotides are TGTGCCAGCAGCCCACTACAGGGGATGCATGAGCAGTTCTTC. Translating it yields CASSPLQGMHEQFF.

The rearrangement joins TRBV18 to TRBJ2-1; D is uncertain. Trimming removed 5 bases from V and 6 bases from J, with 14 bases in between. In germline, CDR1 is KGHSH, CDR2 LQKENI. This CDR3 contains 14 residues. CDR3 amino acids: CASSSPGPINEQFF. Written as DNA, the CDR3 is TGTGCCAGCTCAAGCCCCGGACCAATCAATGAGCAGTTCTTC.

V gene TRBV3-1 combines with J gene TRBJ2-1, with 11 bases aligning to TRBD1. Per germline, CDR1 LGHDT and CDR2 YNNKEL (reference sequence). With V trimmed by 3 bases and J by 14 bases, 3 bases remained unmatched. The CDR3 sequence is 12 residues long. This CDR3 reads CASSQGQGVEFF. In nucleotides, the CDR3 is TGTGCCAGCAGCCAGGGACAGGGGGTAGAGTTCTTC.

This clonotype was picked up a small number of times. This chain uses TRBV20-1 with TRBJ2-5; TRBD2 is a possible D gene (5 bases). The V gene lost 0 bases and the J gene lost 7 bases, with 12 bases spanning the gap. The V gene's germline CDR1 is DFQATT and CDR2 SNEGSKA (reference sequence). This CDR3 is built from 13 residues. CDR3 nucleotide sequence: TGCAGTGCTAGAGATTCGGTCGAGGGGACCCAGTACTTC. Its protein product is CSARDSVEGTQYF.

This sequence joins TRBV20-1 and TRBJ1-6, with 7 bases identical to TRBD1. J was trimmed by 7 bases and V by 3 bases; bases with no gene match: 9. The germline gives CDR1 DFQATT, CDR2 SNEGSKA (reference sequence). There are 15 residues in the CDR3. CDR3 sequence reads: CSARGGRGQNSPLHF. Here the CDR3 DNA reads TGCAGTGCTAGGGGGGGGAGGGGGCAAAATTCACCCCTCCACTTT.